This is a list of T cell receptor beta chains from one sample in a study of response to subunit inactivated influenza vaccine. TCRdb reanalysed the RT-PCR reads using MiXCR and keeps one entry per CDR3 protein. The sample includes about 190,000 distinct CDR3 sequences, 13% to 15% of them seen just once. The sample in question was CD8+ T cells sorted from PBMCs, obtained less than 6 days after vaccination. The receptors derive from a man in his fifties who received an inactivated influenza vaccine. Both conserved end residues are part of each CDR3. Each record gives: V gene, J gene, D gene, clone size, CDR3 protein, CDR3 DNA. D genes are given only for firm matches. A row's size may be missing; if present it is once, few, many or a size class.

V gene: TRBV29-1; J gene: TRBJ2-7; D gene: TRBD1; clone size: many; CDR3 protein: CSVETGGLVDEQYF; CDR3 DNA: TGCAGCGTTGAAACAGGGGGGTTGGTTGACGAGCAGTACTTC
V gene: TRBV24-1; J gene: TRBJ2-2; D gene: TRBD2; clone size: many; CDR3 protein: CATSESGTRAGELFF; CDR3 DNA: TGTGCCACCAGTGAATCCGGGACTAGGGCCGGGGAGCTGTTTTTT
V gene: TRBV20-1; J gene: TRBJ1-1; D gene: NA; clone size: few; CDR3 protein: CSADGGEITEAFF; CDR3 DNA: TGCAGTGCCGACGGCGGGGAGATCACTGAAGCTTTCTTT
V gene: TRBV27; J gene: TRBJ2-7; D gene: TRBD1; clone size: NA; CDR3 protein: CASSLLGDRGPYEQYF; CDR3 DNA: TGTGCCAGCAGTTTATTGGGGGACAGGGGGCCCTACGAGCAGTACTTC
V gene: TRBV4-3; J gene: TRBJ2-5; D gene: NA; clone size: many; CDR3 protein: CASSQVQENQETQYF; CDR3 DNA: TGCGCCAGCAGCCAGGTACAGGAGAACCAAGAGACCCAGTACTTC
V gene: TRBV28; J gene: TRBJ2-5; D gene: TRBD1; clone size: NA; CDR3 protein: CASSFLEGARETQYF; CDR3 DNA: TGTGCCAGCAGTTTCCTAGAGGGGGCAAGGGAGACCCAGTACTTC
V gene: TRBV11-2; J gene: TRBJ2-7; D gene: NA; clone size: many; CDR3 protein: CASTWPGGGLTTYEQYF; CDR3 DNA: TGTGCCAGCACCTGGCCTGGGGGCGGCCTTACAACCTACGAGCAGTACTTC
V gene: TRBV11-2; J gene: TRBJ2-1; D gene: TRBD2; clone size: many; CDR3 protein: CASSLEAGGYNEQFF; CDR3 DNA: TGTGCCAGCAGCTTAGAAGCGGGGGGCTACAATGAGCAGTTCTTC
V gene: TRBV7-9; J gene: TRBJ2-5; D gene: TRBD2; clone size: few; CDR3 protein: CASSLGTSGGAQETQYF; CDR3 DNA: TGTGCCAGCAGCTTAGGGACTAGCGGGGGAGCTCAAGAGACCCAGTACTTC
V gene: TRBV4-1; J gene: TRBJ2-7; D gene: NA; clone size: NA; CDR3 protein: CASSQRPGGYEQYF; CDR3 DNA: TGCGCCAGCAGCCAACGACCTGGGGGCTACGAGCAGTACTTC
V gene: TRBV29-1; J gene: TRBJ1-2; D gene: NA; clone size: many; CDR3 protein: CSVEFPGAEGYTF; CDR3 DNA: TGCAGCGTTGAATTCCCAGGAGCAGAGGGCTACACCTTC
V gene: TRBV12-3/TRBV12-4; J gene: TRBJ2-1; D gene: TRBD1; clone size: NA; CDR3 protein: CASSSGTGGDYNEQFF; CDR3 DNA: TGTGCCAGCAGTTCCGGGACAGGGGGCGACTACAATGAGCAGTTCTTC
V gene: TRBV7-9; J gene: TRBJ2-1; D gene: NA; clone size: NA; CDR3 protein: CASSPVDEQFF; CDR3 DNA: TGTGCCAGCAGCCCCGTCGATGAGCAGTTCTTC
V gene: TRBV7-9; J gene: TRBJ2-2; D gene: NA; clone size: NA; CDR3 protein: CASSLARSTGSTGELFF; CDR3 DNA: TGTGCCAGCAGCTTAGCGCGGAGTACGGGTAGCACCGGGGAGCTGTTTTTT
V gene: TRBV28; J gene: TRBJ2-1; D gene: TRBD2; clone size: NA; CDR3 protein: CASSSRVAGSYNEQFF; CDR3 DNA: TGTGCCAGCAGTTCCCGGGTAGCGGGGTCCTACAATGAGCAGTTCTTC
V gene: TRBV11-2; J gene: TRBJ2-3; D gene: TRBD2; clone size: few; CDR3 protein: CASSLDSGGANTQYF; CDR3 DNA: TGTGCCAGCAGCTTAGATAGCGGGGGGGCGAATACGCAGTATTTT
V gene: TRBV12-3/TRBV12-4; J gene: TRBJ2-3; D gene: TRBD1; clone size: many; CDR3 protein: CASSSRDRDPSTDTQYF; CDR3 DNA: TGTGCCAGCAGCTCCCGGGACAGAGACCCTAGCACAGATACGCAGTATTTT
V gene: TRBV9; J gene: TRBJ2-7; D gene: NA; clone size: once; CDR3 protein: CASSPFRAYSYEQYF; CDR3 DNA: TGTGCCAGCAGCCCGTTCCGGGCCTATTCCTACGAGCAGTACTTC
V gene: TRBV7-9; J gene: TRBJ2-5; D gene: TRBD1; clone size: few; CDR3 protein: CASSSIQGGQETQYF; CDR3 DNA: TGTGCCAGCAGCTCGATACAGGGGGGCCAAGAGACCCAGTACTTC
V gene: TRBV9; J gene: TRBJ2-5; D gene: TRBD1; clone size: NA; CDR3 protein: CASSETGGLETQYF; CDR3 DNA: TGTGCCAGCAGCGAGACAGGGGGTTTGGAGACCCAGTACTTC
V gene: TRBV7-8; J gene: TRBJ2-7; D gene: TRBD1; clone size: few; CDR3 protein: CASSLSLGGTGSNEQYF; CDR3 DNA: TGTGCCAGCAGCTTAAGCCTGGGGGGGACAGGGTCAAACGAGCAGTACTTC
V gene: TRBV28; J gene: TRBJ2-2; D gene: TRBD1; clone size: NA; CDR3 protein: CASIHWTGGLIPNTGELFF; CDR3 DNA: TGTGCCAGCATCCACTGGACAGGGGGCCTAATCCCGAACACCGGGGAGCTGTTTTTT